These T cell receptor beta chains were read from a single sample in a study of shared clonotypes between healthy human individuals. The repertoire was sequenced with immunoSEQ multiplex PCR; TCRdb's copy has only in-frame clones and lacks some. This sample has about 1.1 million clones, with 60% to 85% found just once. What was sequenced was memory CD4+ T cells from PBMCs. The receptors come from a man aged 18-30 years in good health. Some clones in this sample may be carry-over from other donors' samples. CDR3s include the opening cysteine and the closing phenylalanine or tryptophan. A D gene is named only where the DNA matches it firmly. Size tells how often a clone was seen (once, few, many) or the class of an expanded clone, and some rows leave it out.

CDR3 protein	CDR3 DNA	D gene	clone size	V gene	J gene
CASSPGTSPQETQYF	TGTGCCAGCTCACCCGGGACTAGCCCCCAAGAGACCCAGTACTTC	TRBD2	once	TRBV18	TRBJ2-5
CASSLEGPPSYNEQFF	TGTGCCAGCAGCTTAGAGGGCCCTCCTTCCTACAATGAGCAGTTCTTC	.	.	TRBV11-2	TRBJ2-1
CASSLIGETEAFF	TGTGCCAGCAGCTTAATCGGGGAAACTGAAGCTTTCTTT	.	.	TRBV28	TRBJ1-1
CASSSGLAASYEQYF	TGTGCCAGCAGCTCTGGACTAGCGGCCTCCTACGAGCAGTACTTC	TRBD2	.	TRBV5-4	TRBJ2-7
CSVLSGRNYEQYF	TGCAGCGTACTTAGCGGGAGGAACTACGAGCAGTACTTC	TRBD2	.	TRBV29-1	TRBJ2-7
CASSLNGAPTSGEQYF	TGTGCCAGCAGCCTTAACGGGGCCCCGACTAGCGGCGAGCAGTACTTC	TRBD2	.	TRBV7-8	TRBJ2-7
CASSEGSNSEAFF	TGTGCCAGCAGTGAGGGTTCCAACTCTGAAGCTTTCTTT	.	few	TRBV6-1	TRBJ1-1
CAGQGTSSGGYTF	TGTGCCGGACAGGGAACGAGTTCGGGAGGCTACACCTTC	TRBD1	.	TRBV30	TRBJ1-2
CASKPGGIAGTGANVLTF	TGTGCCAGCAAGCCCGGCGGGATAGCGGGGACTGGGGCCAACGTCCTGACTTTC	TRBD2	once	TRBV28	TRBJ2-6
CASMLQGAPNGYTF	TGTGCCAGCATGTTACAGGGGGCGCCCAATGGCTACACCTTC	TRBD1	.	TRBV28	TRBJ1-2
CASSLTFRQGSSYNEQFF	TGTGCCAGCAGTTTAACGTTTCGACAGGGAAGCTCCTACAATGAGCAGTTCTTC	TRBD1	.	TRBV27	TRBJ2-1
CASSRAPPGQGREQYF	TGTGCCAGCAGCCGCGCTCCTCCGGGACAGGGGCGCGAGCAGTACTTC	TRBD1	.	TRBV4-2	TRBJ2-7
CAWSVRAHEQFF	TGTGCCTGGAGTGTAAGGGCTCACGAGCAGTTCTTC	.	.	TRBV30	TRBJ2-1
CASSSGLAGQETQYF	TGTGCCAGCAGCTCTGGACTAGCGGGACAAGAGACCCAGTACTTC	TRBD2	few	TRBV11-3	TRBJ2-5
CASSQGQTLNTIYF	TGTGCCAGCAGCCAGGGACAAACGCTGAACACCATATATTTT	.	.	TRBV7-9	TRBJ1-3
CASWGGPGNGQFF	TGTGCCAGCTGGGGAGGGCCGGGCAATGGGCAGTTCTTC	TRBD2	.	TRBV6-1	TRBJ2-1
CASSLVAATNEKLFF	TGTGCCAGCAGCTTAGTGGCAGCAACTAATGAAAAACTGTTTTTT	.	.	TRBV7-9	TRBJ1-4
CASPSSSGANVLTF	TGTGCCAGCCCAAGTAGCTCTGGGGCCAACGTCCTGACTTTC	.	.	TRBV18	TRBJ2-6